The clone carrying this T cell receptor beta chain has more than one count but fewer than ten. Its specificity is unknown. These data belong to a study of vaccination and CD4 T cells after COVID-19. Broader study findings: Spike mono-reactivity was the property of 304 of 307 vaccine-specific clones in convalescent patients. Data came from relatively few convalescent patients and lacked early post-infection timepoints. Going from approximately 21 to 38, median SARS-CoV-2-reactive clonotypes did not rise significantly. A median of around 86% of reactive clones, in convalescent patients, became evident only post-vaccination.

TCRdb passed the PCR reads through MiXCR, listing each CDR3 protein once. There are about 31,000 distinct CDR3 sequences in the sample; about 47% occur only once, and 5% to 6% lies in the top ten. Time point described: late sampling 161 to 241 days after vaccination in three convalescent patients. This TCR was recovered from a human donor who had recovered from COVID-19. The sample was CD4+ T cells from blood, taken about 7 months after SARS-CoV-2 vaccination.

CDR3 in amino acids: CASSLGPDYYNEQFF. CDR3 nucleotide sequence: TGTGCCAGCAGCCTCGGCCCCGACTATTACAATGAGCAGTTCTTC. The chain recombines TRBV7-2 with TRBJ2-1, with D possibly being TRBD2 (5 bases). V was clipped by 5 bases and J by 4 bases, with 15 bases between them. The CDR3 is 15 amino acids. Germline-derived CDR1 and CDR2 are SGHTA and FQGNSA.